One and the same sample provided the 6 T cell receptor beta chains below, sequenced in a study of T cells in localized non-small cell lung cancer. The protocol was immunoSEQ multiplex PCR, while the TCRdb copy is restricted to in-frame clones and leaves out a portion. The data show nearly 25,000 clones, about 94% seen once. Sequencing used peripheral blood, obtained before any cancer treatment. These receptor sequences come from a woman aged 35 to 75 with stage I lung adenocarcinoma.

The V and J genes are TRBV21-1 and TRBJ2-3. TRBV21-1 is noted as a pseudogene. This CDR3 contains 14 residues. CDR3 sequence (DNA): TGTGCCAGGTTGATCGGGCCCCCCACAGATACGCAGTATTTT. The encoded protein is CARLIGPPTDTQYF.

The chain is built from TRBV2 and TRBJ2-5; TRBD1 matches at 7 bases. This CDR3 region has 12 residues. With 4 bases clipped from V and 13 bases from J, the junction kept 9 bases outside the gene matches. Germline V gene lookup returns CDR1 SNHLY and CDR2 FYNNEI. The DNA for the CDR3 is TGTGCCAGCAGTGCGACAGGGAAACGGCCGTACTTC. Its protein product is CASSATGKRPYF.

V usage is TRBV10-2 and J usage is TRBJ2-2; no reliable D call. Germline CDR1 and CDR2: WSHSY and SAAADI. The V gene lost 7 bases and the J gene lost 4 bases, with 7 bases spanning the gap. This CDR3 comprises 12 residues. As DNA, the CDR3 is TGCGCCAGCACCCTAGGCACCGGGGAGCTGTTTTTT. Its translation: CASTLGTGELFF.

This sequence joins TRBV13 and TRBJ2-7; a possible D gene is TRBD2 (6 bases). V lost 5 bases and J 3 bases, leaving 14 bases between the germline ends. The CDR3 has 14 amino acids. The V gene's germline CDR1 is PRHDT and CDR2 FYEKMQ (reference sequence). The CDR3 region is CASSTRDRDYEQYF. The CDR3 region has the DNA TGTGCCAGCAGCACGCGGGACCGTGACTACGAGCAGTACTTC.

The CDR3 is CAIRITGTGEGEAFF. CDR3 nucleotide sequence: TGTGCCATCAGGATTACCGGGACAGGGGAAGGTGAAGCTTTCTTT. The rearrangement links TRBV10-3 to TRBJ1-1, with 10 bases fitting TRBD1. V lost 6 bases to trimming and J lost 7 bases; unmatched junction nucleotides: 11. The CDR3 runs to 15 residues. CDR1 and CDR2 (germline): ENHRY, SYGVKD.

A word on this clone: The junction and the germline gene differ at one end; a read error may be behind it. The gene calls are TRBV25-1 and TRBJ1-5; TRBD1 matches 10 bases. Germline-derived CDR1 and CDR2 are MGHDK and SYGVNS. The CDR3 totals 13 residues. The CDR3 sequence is CASSAHPGQGLYF. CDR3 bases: TGTGCCAGCAGTGCCCACCCGGGACAGGGGTTATATTTT.